The present T cell receptor (beta chain) was sequenced within a study of post-analysis software for immune sequencing data. A word on this clonotype: Its antigen is unidentified.

The germline V gene encodes CDR1 SNHLY and CDR2 FYNNEI. The CDR3 sequence is 13 residues long. V shed 10 bases, J shed 2 bases, and the junction held 5 bases outside the gene matches. The TCR beta cDNA libraries carried unique molecular identifiers. TCRdb ran MiXCR on the PCR reads and lists one entry per CDR3 protein. Of about 460,000 distinct CDR3 sequences in the sample, roughly 46% were seen once. Whole-study results and caveats: TRBV5-6, TRBV5-1 and TRBV20-1 belonged to a set of roughly 5 TRBV segments that were more frequent in patients than controls.

The chain is built from TRBV2 and TRBJ2-7; 10 bases fit TRBD2. The sample was blood. This sequence was found in a girl aged 10 to 17 with multiple sclerosis. CDR3 bases: TGTGCCACCAATAGCGGGGGGCCCTACGAGCAGTACTTC. Its translation: CATNSGGPYEQYF. Full variable domain (rest looked up from reference TRBV2 and TRBJ2-7): EPEVTQTPSHQVTQMGQEVILRCVPISNHLYFYWYRQILGQKVEFLVSFYNNEISEKSEIFDDQFSVERPDGSNFTLKIRSTKLEDSAMYFCATNSGGPYEQYFGPGTRLTVT.